This record looks at one TCR beta chain sequence and its context. Antigen: not known. The data belong to a study of shared clonotypes between healthy human individuals. General observations from the study: Among donors, clonotype sharing was expected to be affected by sequencing depth.

All donors were Caucasian adults living in Nashville, Tennessee. The unsorted samples took about 90 million PBMCs to get genomic DNA. The CDR3 is made up of 11 amino acids. The V end lost 7 bases, the J end lost 8 bases, and 11 bases lay between the germline ends. Per germline, CDR1 SNHLY and CDR2 FYNNEI. Evenly divided among several immunoSEQ plates was the genomic DNA of each subset. Assay: immunoSEQ multiplex PCR; the TCRdb copy retains only in-frame clones and omits some. The table has about half a million clones, 81% seen once. The J gene is TRBJ1-1, the V gene TRBV2, with D perhaps TRBD1 (6 bases). Sequenced input: PBMCs. This receptor was obtained from a woman in her forties in good health. Some clones in this sample may be carry-over from other donors' samples. The CDR3 region has the DNA TGTGCCAGCATCCGACAGGACGAAGCTTTCTTT. Amino acid sequence: CASIRQDEAFF.